The present TCR beta chain was sequenced within a study of radiotherapy plus CTLA-4 blockade in lung cancer. Points from the study as a whole: There was expansion of tumor-derived TCR clones in blood after radiotherapy plus ipilimumab. The authors reported that early blood T cell clone dynamics, with interferon-beta, best predicted response.

Assay used: immunoSEQ multiplex PCR; TCRdb lists only in-frame clones, some missing. Altogether 75,000 to 100,000 clones are present, around 83% being singletons, with the ten largest covering nearly 3.5%. Turning to this clone: Its antigen is as yet unknown.

In chemo-refractory metastatic non-small-cell lung cancer, patients got ipilimumab CTLA-4 blockade together with focal radiation. The CDR3 is 16 residues long. V trimming: 1 base; J trimming: 2 bases; junction bases outside the gene matches: 9. From germline, CDR1 is SGHDT and CDR2 YYEEEE. The chain is built from TRBV5-6 and TRBJ2-7; 7 bases agree with TRBD2. This material consisted of peripheral blood, taken from a patient treated with radiotherapy plus ipilimumab. The sequence was collected from a human donor with non-small cell lung cancer who had a partial response to radiotherapy plus ipilimumab. The CDR3 protein is CASSLRVIREAYEQYF. The CDR3 region has the DNA TGTGCCAGCAGCTTGAGGGTTATACGGGAGGCCTACGAGCAGTACTTC.